The 15 T cell receptor beta chains presented below share a single source sample, sequenced in a study of vaccination and CD4 T cells after COVID-19. CD4+ T cells that had been cultured provided DNA sequenced with the Oncomine TCR Beta short-read assay. TCRdb passed the PCR reads through MiXCR, listing each CDR3 protein once. Of 20,000 to 25,000 distinct CDR3 sequences listed, approximately 32% are singletons. Time point here: late sampling 161 to 241 days after vaccination in a few convalescent patients. Treatment denoted: 10-day PBMC culture with coronavirus spike peptide pools or control peptides (ViraFEST assay). The antigens for these receptors are not known. The specimen comprised CD4+ T cells from blood, cultured in vitro, sampled about 7 months after SARS-CoV-2 vaccination. Every receptor here comes from a human donor who had recovered from COVID-19.

This clonotype was counted a few times. CDR3 nucleotide sequence: TGTGCCAGCAGCCTCACACAGGGGAACACTGAAGCTTTCTTT. Translation: CASSLTQGNTEAFF. V is TRBV7-9 and J is TRBJ1-1; D perhaps matches TRBD1 (6 bases). CDR3 size: 14 residues. Deletions cut 5 bases from V and 1 base from J, with 11 bases between. From germline, CDR1 is SEHNR and CDR2 FQNEAQ (reference sequence).

The genes are TRBV20-1 and TRBJ2-1, with TRBD2 matching 15 bases. Germline V gives CDR1 DFQATT, CDR2 SNEGSKA (reference sequence). V lost 0 bases and J lost 9; bases outside the gene matches: 6. CDR3 size: 16 residues. CDR3 loop: CSARDPGLAGGPEQFF. CDR3 DNA: TGCAGTGCTAGAGATCCAGGACTAGCGGGGGGGCCTGAGCAGTTCTTC.

The chain has TRBV20-1 and TRBJ1-5; unclear D gene. The germline gives CDR1 DFQATT, CDR2 SNEGSKA (reference sequence). The V end was cut by 2 bases, the J end by 7 bases, with 15 bases between. The CDR3 spans 14 residues. DNA for the CDR3: TGCAGTGCTAGATATGGAGGGATGGAACAGCCCCAGCATTTT. This gives the protein CSARYGGMEQPQHF.

The rearrangement links TRBV15 to TRBJ1-2; D gene uncertain. This CDR3 comprises 15 residues. Germline CDR1 and CDR2: LNHNV and YYDKDF (reference sequence). V lost 0 bases, J lost 4 bases, and 12 bases lay in between. The DNA of the CDR3 is TGTGCCACCAGCAGAGACCAAATTCAGTTCTATGGCTACACCTTC. It encodes CATSRDQIQFYGYTF.

This clonotype occurred a few times. This chain uses TRBV15 with TRBJ2-5; D remains unclear. The CDR3 runs to 12 residues. Germline V CDR1 and CDR2: LNHNV, YYDKDF (reference sequence). Trimming left V 5 bases short and J 5 bases short, with 9 bases between. The CDR3 DNA reads as TGTGCCACCAGCTGGGGTATTGAGACCCAGTACTTC. It yields the protein CATSWGIETQYF.

The chain is built from TRBV27 and TRBJ2-1; weak D call: TRBD1 (6 bases). Germline CDR1 MNHEY, CDR2 SMNVEV (reference sequence). The CDR3 is made up of 15 amino acids. Trimming removed 6 bases from V and 6 bases from J, with 18 bases in between. CDR3 nucleotide sequence: TGTGCCAGCAGCTTAGATCGACAGGACGGCAATGAGCAGTTCTTC. Protein: CASSLDRQDGNEQFF.

The V gene is TRBV7-9, the J gene TRBJ1-6; 12 bases map to TRBD1. This CDR3 has 17 amino acids. With V trimmed by 5 bases and J by 7 bases, 9 bases remained unmatched. Germline V gene sequence: CDR1 SEHNR, CDR2 FQNEAQ (reference sequence). The CDR3 DNA reads TGTGCCAGCAGCCCTGGGACAGGGGGCCGACAAAATTCACCCCTCCACTTT. Its translation: CASSPGTGGRQNSPLHF.

The chain recombines TRBV7-8 with TRBJ2-7; TRBD1 matches at 9 bases. The germline V gene encodes CDR1 SGHVS and CDR2 FQNEAQ. This CDR3 region has 13 residues. V shed 5 bases, J shed 7 bases, and the junction held 6 bases outside the gene matches. For the CDR3, the DNA is TGTGCCAGCAGCAAGGGACAGGGTGGGGAGCAGTACTTC. Protein sequence: CASSKGQGGEQYF.

V is TRBV24-1 and J is TRBJ2-3; 7 positions match TRBD2. This CDR3 is built from 15 residues. Germline values: CDR1 KGHDR, CDR2 SFDVKD. The J segment lost 6 bases and the V segment lost 4 bases, leaving 9 bases of the junction unmatched. Written as DNA, the CDR3 is TGTGCCACCAGTGACCCTAGACTAGCCTCCGATACGCAGTATTTT. Its protein product is CATSDPRLASDTQYF.

V is TRBV5-1 and J is TRBJ1-2; no definite D call. Trimming pared 4 bases from V and 0 bases from J, leaving 13 bases between. Germline V CDR1 and CDR2: SGHRS, YFSETQ. CDR3 length equals 15 residues. The DNA of the CDR3 is TGCGCCAGCAGCCCGGAGGGATCCTCTAACTATGGCTACACCTTC. This encodes CASSPEGSSNYGYTF.

The CDR3, as DNA: TGTGCCAGCAAAACTAGCGGGAGCTCCTACGAGCAGTACTTC. Its translation is CASKTSGSSYEQYF. The chain employs TRBV2 and TRBJ2-7, with 11 nucleotides matching TRBD2. V trimming: 7 bases; J trimming: 0 bases; junction bases outside the gene matches: 2. The CDR3 length is 14 residues. Germline CDR1 SNHLY, CDR2 FYNNEI.

This clonotype is judged medium-sized. The chain uses TRBV4-1 and TRBJ1-2; TRBD1 matches 12 bases. V shed 0 bases and J 7 bases; nucleotides not matched to a gene: 9. The germline gives CDR1 MGHRA, CDR2 YSYEKL. This CDR3 comprises 17 residues. CDR3 in DNA: TGCGCCAGCAGCCAAGATTCGCCGGGACAGGGGGCGTCTGGCTACACCTTC. This codes for CASSQDSPGQGASGYTF.

The chain joins TRBV20-1 to TRBJ2-7, with D possibly TRBD2 on 6 matching bases. The germline V and J ends were trimmed by 0 bases and 3 bases, with 18 bases remaining between them. The CDR3 length is 16 residues. Germline values: CDR1 DFQATT, CDR2 SNEGSKA (reference sequence). CDR3 sequence: CSARDRVHGTGYEQYF. The CDR3 region has the DNA TGCAGTGCTAGAGATAGGGTACACGGGACTGGCTACGAGCAGTACTTC.

The chain recombines TRBV20-1 with TRBJ1-6; D possibly corresponds to TRBD1 (6 bases). Trimming took off 2 bases at V and 7 bases at J, with 9 bases between the two ends. This CDR3 has 13 residues. The germline V gene encodes CDR1 DFQATT and CDR2 SNEGSKA (reference sequence). The CDR3 DNA follows: TGCAGTGCTAGAAGCCAGGGGAATTCACCCCTCCACTTT. Translated: CSARSQGNSPLHF.

This clonotype appeared a few times. V and J are TRBV20-1 and TRBJ2-7; D possibly corresponds to TRBD2 (5 bases). CDR3 length equals 10 residues. V lost 6 bases and J lost 6, with 9 bases in between. Per the germline V gene, CDR1 is DFQATT and CDR2 is SNEGSKA (reference sequence). This CDR3 is CSAERGEQYF. In nucleotides, the CDR3 is TGCAGTGCGGAACGGGGCGAGCAGTACTTC.